What follows describes a single T cell receptor (beta chain). The PCR contained 60 Vbeta and 13 Jbeta primers. Sequencing was performed with immunoSEQ multiplex PCR; in TCRdb, only in-frame clones are kept and a portion is missing. The sample shows 240,000 or so clones, 80% to 85% of them seen only once. These data belong to a study of cytomegalovirus exposure and HLA in healthy donors. Deletions cut 0 bases from V and 8 bases from J, with 7 bases between. Germline V gene lookup returns CDR1 MNHEY and CDR2 SVGAGI. This CDR3 has 12 amino acids. What was sequenced was PBMCs. This receptor was obtained from an older woman in good health and CMV-seropositive. This chain links TRBV6-5 with TRBJ1-2, with D possibly TRBD1 on 6 matching bases. CDR3 region: CASSYSTGGYTF. As DNA, the CDR3 is TGTGCCAGCAGTTACTCGACAGGCGGCTACACCTTC.